This entry lists 20 T cell receptor beta chains sequenced from one sample in a study of T cells in women clearing cervical HPV infection. Measured with immunoSEQ multiplex PCR; TCRdb has only the in-frame clones, and not every one. This sample's table has about 39,000 clones. The sequenced sample consisted of blood buffy coat. The receptors shown here come from a woman between 18 and 70 years old with a cervical HPV16 infection that either progressed to CIN3+ or cleared (not recorded which).

The CDR3 here is CASRGDRVGGNTEAFF. Partial CDR3 DNA: TGTGCCAGCAGGGGGGACAGGGTAGGGGGGAACACTGAA. The chain joins TRBV6-2 or TRBV6-3 to TRBJ1-1; TRBD1 matches at 9 bases. The read terminates 3 residues before the CDR3 end, so the remaining end is supplied by the germline J gene. There are 16 residues in the CDR3. From germline, CDR1 is MNHEY and CDR2 SVGEGT. The V segment lost 6 bases and the J segment 1 base; nucleotides outside the gene matches: 9.

Remarks on this clone: The sequenced fragment ends 3 residues before the CDR3 boundary, so the rest is inferred from the germline J gene. The gene calls are TRBV5-6 and TRBJ2-2; 9 bases are a match to TRBD1. This CDR3 is 15 amino acids long. Losses at the gene ends were 4 bases for V and 3 bases for J; bases not matched to a gene: 4. Germline V gene lookup returns CDR1 SGHDT and CDR2 YYEEEE. The sequenced part of the CDR3 DNA is TGTGCCAGCAGCATTCGGGACAGGGACACCGGGGAG. It specifies CASSIRDRDTGE. The whole CDR3 protein reads CASSIRDRDTGELFF.

Regarding this clone: The read gets to within 3 residues of the CDR3 end, and the germline J gene fills in the rest. This chain joins TRBV6-1 and TRBJ1-2, with D hard to call. V was trimmed by 2 bases and J by 0 bases, leaving 16 bases between them. This CDR3 has 17 amino acids. Germline V CDR1 and CDR2: MNHNS, SASEGT. CDR3: CASSERIPTISNYGYTF. CDR3 bases read: TGTGCCAGCAGTGAAAGGATCCCGACAATTTCTAACTATGGC.

Worth noting for this clone: The read is 3 residues too short to cover the CDR3 end, so that end is filled in from the germline J gene. The chain links TRBV20-1 to TRBJ2-5; 12 bases are shared with TRBD2. The CDR3 has 14 residues. The ends lost 6 bases at V and 5 bases at J; junction bases unmatched: 7. CDR1 DFQATT and CDR2 SNEGSKA come from the germline V gene (reference sequence). The chain's CDR3 is CSATLAGGRETQYF. CDR3 bases read: TGCAGTGCGACTCTAGCGGGGGGGCGTGAGACC.

Points on this clone: The sequenced fragment ends 3 residues before the CDR3 boundary, so the rest is inferred from the germline J gene. This sequence joins TRBV6-4 and TRBJ2-2; maybe TRBD1 (6 bases). Trimming removed 2 bases at V and 1 base at J, with 11 bases between. The CDR3 extends over 16 amino acids. Germline V gene lookup returns CDR1 MRHNA and CDR2 SNTAGT. The sequenced CDR3 bases are TGTGCCAGCAGTGACGGACCGGGACAGAACACCGGGGAG. It translates to CASSDGPGQNTGE. The whole CDR3 sequence is CASSDGPGQNTGELFF.

As regards this clone: With the read ending 3 residues before the CDR3 end, the germline J gene is used to fill in that end. J is TRBJ2-7 and V is TRBV11-2; D ambiguous. Germline V gene data show CDR1 as SGHAT and CDR2 as FQNNGV. V shed 0 bases and J shed 5 bases, with 8 bases lying between them. The length of the CDR3 is 13 residues. Incomplete CDR3 DNA: TGTGCCAGCAGCTTAGATCGTACACACGAG. Its protein product is CASSLDRTHE. In full, the CDR3 reads CASSLDRTHEQYF.

The covered CDR3 bases are TGCGCCAGCAGCCAAGCTACAGGGTACGGAAACACC. As protein: CASSQATGYGNT. The entire CDR3 protein reads CASSQATGYGNTIYF. This sequence joins TRBV4-1 and TRBJ1-3; tentative D call: TRBD1 (6 bases). The read halts 3 residues ahead of the CDR3 end, with the missing end drawn from the germline J gene. The CDR3 is 15 amino acids. With 1 base removed from V and 4 bases from J, the gap between germline ends came to 11 bases. Germline V lookup: CDR1 MGHRA, CDR2 YSYEKL.

Comment on this clone: The CDR3 goes on 3 residues after the read ends, and that part is filled in from the germline J gene. V usage is TRBV2 and J usage is TRBJ2-7; 9 nucleotides match TRBD1. CDR1 is SNHLY, CDR2 FYNNEI, per germline. This CDR3 contains 15 residues. Germline trimming cut 5 bases from V and 3 bases from J; bases unmatched to any gene: 8. CDR3 amino acids: CASSPGGTGSYEQYF. Incomplete CDR3 DNA: TGTGCCAGCAGTCCCGGTGGGACAGGGAGCTACGAG.

To note about this clone: Read coverage stops 3 residues before the CDR3 terminus; the germline J gene supplies the remainder. V is TRBV6-1 and J is TRBJ1-1, with TRBD1 as a possible D gene (5 bases). CDR1 and CDR2 from the germline V gene are MNHNS and SASEGT. The CDR3 loop spans 15 amino acids. Between the trimmed V and J ends, which lost 0 bases and 5 bases, there was a span of 13 bases. The CDR3 sequence is CASSEASTGGTEAFF. The sequenced CDR3 bases are TGTGCCAGCAGTGAAGCGAGCACAGGAGGAACTGAA.

Details on this clone: The read finishes 3 residues shy of the CDR3 end, and the germline J gene is used to complete it. The chain carries TRBV10-3 and TRBJ2-7; D not certain. CDR1 and CDR2 (germline): ENHRY, SYGVKD. Trimming stripped 7 bases from V and 0 bases from J, with 22 bases between. This CDR3 region has 17 residues. CDR3 amino acids: CAITSSTGLVSSYEQYF. CDR3 DNA (partial): TGTGCCATCACATCTTCGACTGGTCTTGTTAGCTCCTACGAG.

A word on this clone: The read ends 3 residues before the CDR3 terminus; that terminus is restored from the germline J gene. This chain connects TRBV7-3 to TRBJ1-4; 11 nucleotides align to TRBD1. In germline, CDR1 is SGHTA, CDR2 FQGTGA. V dropped 8 bases and J dropped 1; count of bases not matched to a gene: 9. CDR3 length: 17 amino acids. This CDR3 reads CASSGDRGTLTNEKLFF. CDR3 DNA, as far as it was read: TGTGCCAGCTCGGGGGACAGGGGGACGTTAACTAATGAAAAA.

Worth noting for this clone: The read ends 3 residues early relative to the CDR3; the germline J gene fills the gap. The V and J genes are TRBV20-1 and TRBJ1-5, with D perhaps matching TRBD1 (5 bases). The CDR3 has 14 residues. Germline V CDR1 and CDR2: DFQATT, SNEGSKA (reference sequence). Trimming left V 6 bases short and J 0 bases short, with 12 bases between. The CDR3 DNA, read in part, is TGCAGTGCACGGCGGGGGGATAGCAATCAGCCC. Its protein product is CSARRGDSNQP. The full CDR3 sequence reads CSARRGDSNQPQHF.

About this clone: The read terminates 3 residues before the CDR3 end, so the remaining end is supplied by the germline J gene. This sequence joins TRBV10-3 and TRBJ2-7; tentatively, D is TRBD2 (6 bases). Germline lookup yields CDR1 ENHRY and CDR2 SYGVKD. Trimming stripped 1 base from V and 6 bases from J, with 25 bases between. The CDR3 sequence is 18 residues long. This CDR3 is CAISEWIRVERVPVEQYF. The part of the CDR3 DNA that was read is TGTGCCATCAGTGAGTGGATAAGGGTAGAGCGGGTCCCGGTCGAG.

Comments on this clone: The read gets to within 3 residues of the CDR3 end, and the germline J gene fills in the rest. The chain has TRBV9 and TRBJ2-3, with 8 bases matching TRBD2. V lost 0 bases, J lost 5 bases, and 2 bases stayed unmatched. Germline V gene lookup returns CDR1 SGDLS and CDR2 YYNGEE. This CDR3 comprises 14 residues. Here the CDR3 reads CASSVAGGIDTQYF. The part of the CDR3 DNA that was read is TGTGCCAGCAGCGTAGCGGGGGGGATAGATACG.

About this clone itself: The read halts 3 residues ahead of the CDR3 end, with the missing end drawn from the germline J gene. V is TRBV29-1 and J is TRBJ2-5; D ambiguous. Between the trimmed V and J ends, which lost 3 bases and 7 bases, there was a span of 12 bases. The CDR3 length is 12 residues. From germline, CDR1 is SQVTM and CDR2 ANQGSEA. The CDR3 loop reads CSVEPTLGTQYF. Partial CDR3 DNA: TGCAGCGTTGAGCCGACTCTCGGGACC.

Concerning this clone: The CDR3 end falls 3 residues outside the read, so it is completed with the germline J gene. The V and J genes are TRBV2 and TRBJ1-6; 7 bases fit TRBD1. Germline V lookup: CDR1 SNHLY, CDR2 FYNNEI. This CDR3 spans 15 amino acids. V was pared by 6 bases and J by 5 bases, with 7 bases of the junction left unmatched. CDR3 region: CASSGDSRDNSPLHF. The CDR3 DNA, read in part, is TGTGCCAGCAGCGGGGACAGCCGAGATAATTCACCC.

As regards this clone: Read coverage stops 3 residues before the CDR3 terminus; the germline J gene supplies the remainder. The chain joins TRBV14 to TRBJ2-5; TRBD1 matches at 7 bases. V gave up 0 bases and J gave up 6 bases; unmatched junction bases: 13. The CDR3 covers 17 residues. Germline V gene lookup returns CDR1 SGHDN and CDR2 FVKESK. This CDR3 reads CASSQDLGAGGYQTQYF. The DNA read from the CDR3 is TGTGCCAGCAGCCAAGATCTTGGGGCAGGGGGATATCAGACC.

In regard to this clone: The read falls 3 residues short of the CDR3 end, and the missing part is taken from the germline J gene. V gene TRBV20-1 combines with J gene TRBJ2-7, with TRBD1 as a possible D gene (7 bases). V shed 2 bases and J shed 2 bases, with 13 bases lying between them. The CDR3 runs 14 residues. In germline, CDR1 is DFQATT, CDR2 SNEGSKA (reference sequence). CDR3 loop: CSARNPGGPYEQYF. The sequenced CDR3 bases are TGCAGTGCTAGAAATCCAGGGGGGCCCTACGAG.

On this clone itself: The sequence runs out 3 residues before the end of the CDR3; the remainder is reconstructed from the germline J gene. The chain uses TRBV5-1 and TRBJ1-1; D gene ambiguous. In germline, CDR1 is SGHRS, CDR2 YFSETQ. CDR3 length: 15 residues. V lost 0 bases to trimming and J lost 1 base, with 10 bases between them. The CDR3 reads CASSLVGSGNTEAFF. The CDR3 bases that were read are TGCGCCAGCAGCTTGGTTGGGTCGGGGAACACTGAA.

A word on this clone: The read gets to within 3 residues of the CDR3 end, and the germline J gene fills in the rest. The chain uses TRBV5-6 and TRBJ2-7, with 7 bases lining up with TRBD1. Germline V gene lookup returns CDR1 SGHDT and CDR2 YYEEEE. CDR3 length: 14 residues. V lost 5 bases to trimming and J lost 3 bases; unmatched junction nucleotides: 8. The chain's CDR3 is CASRPGQNLYEQYF. CDR3 DNA, as far as it was read: TGTGCCAGCAGACCGGGACAGAACCTCTACGAG.